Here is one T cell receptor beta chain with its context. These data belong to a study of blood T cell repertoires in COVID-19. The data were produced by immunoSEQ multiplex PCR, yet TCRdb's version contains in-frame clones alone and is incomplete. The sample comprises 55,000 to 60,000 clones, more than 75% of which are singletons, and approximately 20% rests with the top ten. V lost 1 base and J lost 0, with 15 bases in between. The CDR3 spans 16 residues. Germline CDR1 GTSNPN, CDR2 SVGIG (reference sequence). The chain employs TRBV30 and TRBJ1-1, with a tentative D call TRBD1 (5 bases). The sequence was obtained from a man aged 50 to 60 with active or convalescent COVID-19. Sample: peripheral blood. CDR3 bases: TGTGCCTGGAGTGCGGGGACTGGGGCCATGAACACTGAAGCTTTCTTT. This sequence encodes CAWSAGTGAMNTEAFF.